There are a few counts of the clone carrying this T cell receptor (beta chain). Antigen: not known. The source of the sample is a study of beta chain features in type 1 diabetes. Study-level results: PCR might show a preference for shorter templates, equally across patients and controls. In cDNA sequencing, cells with high TCR expression could be over-represented. For patients, the naive, central memory and Treg TCRB repertoires appeared more alike than for healthy donors.

This CDR3 is 15 amino acids long. V shed 4 bases and J shed 4 bases, with 17 bases lying between them. CDR1 and CDR2 (germline): SGHRS, YFSETQ. The authors reverse transcribed all of the isolated RNA, so sequencing captured expressed TCRB transcripts. Sequencing used immunoSEQ multiplex PCR; TCRdb keeps in-frame clones, though not all of them. This table holds around 240,000 clones, 9.6% found once. CD45RO/CCR7/CD25/CD127/CD95/CD27 sorting isolated CD4+ naive, central memory, regulatory and stem cell-like memory cells. The rearrangement uses TRBV5-1 and TRBJ2-5, with D perhaps matching TRBD2 (5 bases). Sequenced material: naive CD4+ T cells from blood. The TCR was taken from a woman aged 18-29 years in good health. The CDR3 DNA is TGCGCCAGCAGCCCGCGGGTCAGTCTCGGAGAGACCCAGTACTTC. This gives the protein CASSPRVSLGETQYF.